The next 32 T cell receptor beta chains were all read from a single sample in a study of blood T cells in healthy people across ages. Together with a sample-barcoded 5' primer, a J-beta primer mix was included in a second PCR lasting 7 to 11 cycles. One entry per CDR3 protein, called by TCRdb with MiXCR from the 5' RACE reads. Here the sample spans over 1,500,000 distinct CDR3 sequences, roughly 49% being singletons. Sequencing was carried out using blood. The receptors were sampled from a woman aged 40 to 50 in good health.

The CDR3 sequence: CASSLITGAKKLFF. As DNA, the CDR3 is TGTGCCAGCAGCTTAATAACGGGGGCGAAAAAACTGTTTTTT. V usage is TRBV7-9 and J usage is TRBJ1-4, with D possibly matching TRBD1 (6 bases). The V end lost 2 bases, the J end lost 9 bases, and 13 bases lay between the germline ends. Germline CDR1 reads SEHNR; CDR2 reads FQNEAQ (reference sequence). The CDR3 has 14 amino acids.

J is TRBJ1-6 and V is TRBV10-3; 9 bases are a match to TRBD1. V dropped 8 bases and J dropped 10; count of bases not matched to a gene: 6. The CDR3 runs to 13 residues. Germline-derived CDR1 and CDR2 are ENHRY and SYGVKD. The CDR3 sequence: CAIRDREKSPLHF. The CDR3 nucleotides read TGTGCCATCCGGGACAGGGAAAAGTCACCCCTCCACTTT.

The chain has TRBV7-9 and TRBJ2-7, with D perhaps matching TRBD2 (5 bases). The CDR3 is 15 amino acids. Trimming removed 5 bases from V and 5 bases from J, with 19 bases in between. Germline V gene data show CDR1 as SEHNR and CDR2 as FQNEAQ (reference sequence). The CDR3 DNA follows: TGTGCCAGCAGCCCCGCACAGAGGAGGTTCCACGAGCAGTACTTC. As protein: CASSPAQRRFHEQYF.

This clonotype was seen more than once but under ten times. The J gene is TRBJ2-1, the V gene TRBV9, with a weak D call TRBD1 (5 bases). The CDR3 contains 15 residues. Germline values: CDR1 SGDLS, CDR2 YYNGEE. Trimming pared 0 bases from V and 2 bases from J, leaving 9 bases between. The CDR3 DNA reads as TGTGCCAGCAGCGTAGGTTGGACAACCTACAATGAGCAGTTCTTC. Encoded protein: CASSVGWTTYNEQFF. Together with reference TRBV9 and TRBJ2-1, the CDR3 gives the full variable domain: DSGVTQTPKHLITATGQRVTLRCSPRSGDLSVYWYQQSLDQGLQFLIQYYNGEERAKGNILERFSAQQFPDLHSELNLSSLELGDSALYFCASSVGWTTYNEQFFGPGTRLTVL.

CDR3 in amino acids: CASSLQQEIQETQYF. The CDR3 DNA reads TGTGCCAGCAGCTTACAACAGGAAATCCAAGAGACCCAGTACTTC. The genes are TRBV7-2 and TRBJ2-5, with D possibly matching TRBD1 (5 bases). Between the trimmed V and J ends, which lost 2 bases and 1 base, there was a span of 11 bases. This CDR3 spans 15 amino acids. Germline CDR1 SGHTA, CDR2 FQGNSA.

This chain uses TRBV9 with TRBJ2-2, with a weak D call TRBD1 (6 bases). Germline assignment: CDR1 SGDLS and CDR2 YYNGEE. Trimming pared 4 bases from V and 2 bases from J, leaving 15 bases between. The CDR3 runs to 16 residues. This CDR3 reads CASSPTGRANTGELFF. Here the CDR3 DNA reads TGTGCCAGCAGCCCCACAGGGCGGGCCAACACCGGGGAGCTGTTTTTT. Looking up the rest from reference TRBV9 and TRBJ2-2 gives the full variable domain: DSGVTQTPKHLITATGQRVTLRCSPRSGDLSVYWYQQSLDQGLQFLIQYYNGEERAKGNILERFSAQQFPDLHSELNLSSLELGDSALYFCASSPTGRANTGELFFGEGSRLTVL.

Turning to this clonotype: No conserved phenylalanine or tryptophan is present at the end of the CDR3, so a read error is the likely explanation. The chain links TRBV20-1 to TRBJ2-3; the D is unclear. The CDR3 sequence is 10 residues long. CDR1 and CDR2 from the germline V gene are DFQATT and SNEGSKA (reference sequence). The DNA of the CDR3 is TGCAGCCCCGCTGCAGATACGCAGTATGTT. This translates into CSPAADTQYV.

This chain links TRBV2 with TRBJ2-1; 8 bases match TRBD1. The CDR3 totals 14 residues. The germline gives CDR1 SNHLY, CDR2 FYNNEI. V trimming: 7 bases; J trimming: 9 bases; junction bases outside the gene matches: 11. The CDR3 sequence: CASTRDRSDTEQFF. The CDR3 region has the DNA TGTGCCAGCACCCGGGACAGGTCAGACACTGAGCAGTTCTTC.

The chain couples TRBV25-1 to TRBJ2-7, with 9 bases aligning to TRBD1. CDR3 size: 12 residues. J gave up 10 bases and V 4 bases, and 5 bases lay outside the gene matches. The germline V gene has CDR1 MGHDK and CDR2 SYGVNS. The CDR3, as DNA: TGTGCCAGCAGTGGGTACAGGGGGCTTCAGTACTTC. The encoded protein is CASSGYRGLQYF.

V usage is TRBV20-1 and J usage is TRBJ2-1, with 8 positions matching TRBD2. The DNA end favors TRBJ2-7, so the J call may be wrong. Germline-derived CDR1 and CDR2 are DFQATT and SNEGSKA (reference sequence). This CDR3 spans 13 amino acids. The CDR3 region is CSAIRRGEYEQYF. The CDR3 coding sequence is TGCAGTGCCATCAGGCGGGGGGAGTACGAGCAGTACTTC.

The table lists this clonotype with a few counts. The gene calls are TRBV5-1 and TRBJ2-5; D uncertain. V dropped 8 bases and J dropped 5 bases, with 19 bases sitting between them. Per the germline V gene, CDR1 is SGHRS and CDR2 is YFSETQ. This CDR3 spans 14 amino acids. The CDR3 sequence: CASTLGSGAETQYF. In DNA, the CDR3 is TGCGCCAGTACTTTGGGGTCGGGTGCGGAGACCCAGTACTTC.

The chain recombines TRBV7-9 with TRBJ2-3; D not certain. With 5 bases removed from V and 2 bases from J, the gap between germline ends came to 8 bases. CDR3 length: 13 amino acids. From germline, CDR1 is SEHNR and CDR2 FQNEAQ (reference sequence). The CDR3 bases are TGTGCCAGCAGCCACTCTACCACAGATACGCAGTATTTT. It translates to CASSHSTTDTQYF.

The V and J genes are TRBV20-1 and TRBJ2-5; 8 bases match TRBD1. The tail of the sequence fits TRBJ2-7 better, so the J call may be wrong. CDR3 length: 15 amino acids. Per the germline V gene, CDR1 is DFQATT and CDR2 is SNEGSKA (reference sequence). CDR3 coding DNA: TGCAGTGCTAGAGATGAAGGCAGGGGGCAATACGAGCAGTACTTC. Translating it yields CSARDEGRGQYEQYF.

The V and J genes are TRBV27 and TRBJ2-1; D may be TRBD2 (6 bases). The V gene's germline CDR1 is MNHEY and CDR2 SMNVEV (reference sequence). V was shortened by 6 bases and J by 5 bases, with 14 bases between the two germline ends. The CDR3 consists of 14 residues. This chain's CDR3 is CASRGMDYHNEQFF. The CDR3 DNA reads TGTGCCAGCAGGGGGATGGACTACCACAATGAGCAGTTCTTC.

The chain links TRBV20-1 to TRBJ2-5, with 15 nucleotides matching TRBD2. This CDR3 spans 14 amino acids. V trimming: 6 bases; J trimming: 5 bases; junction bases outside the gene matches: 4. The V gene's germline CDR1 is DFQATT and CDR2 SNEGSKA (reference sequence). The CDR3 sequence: CSAPGLAGGETQYF. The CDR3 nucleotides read TGCAGTGCCCCGGGACTAGCGGGGGGTGAGACCCAGTACTTC.

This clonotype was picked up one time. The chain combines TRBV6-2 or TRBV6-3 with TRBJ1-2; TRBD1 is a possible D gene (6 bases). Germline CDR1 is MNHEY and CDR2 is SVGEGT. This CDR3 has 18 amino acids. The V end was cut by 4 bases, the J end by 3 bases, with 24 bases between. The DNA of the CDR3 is TGTGCCAGCAGTTCCCATTCCCCCCGGGACACAGATTACTATGGCTACACCTTC. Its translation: CASSSHSPRDTDYYGYTF.

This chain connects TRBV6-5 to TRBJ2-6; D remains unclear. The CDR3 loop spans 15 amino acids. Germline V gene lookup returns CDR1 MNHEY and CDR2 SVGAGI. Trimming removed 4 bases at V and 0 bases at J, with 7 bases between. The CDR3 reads CASSCRNSGANVLTF. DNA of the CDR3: TGTGCCAGCAGTTGTCGGAACTCTGGGGCCAACGTCCTGACTTTC.

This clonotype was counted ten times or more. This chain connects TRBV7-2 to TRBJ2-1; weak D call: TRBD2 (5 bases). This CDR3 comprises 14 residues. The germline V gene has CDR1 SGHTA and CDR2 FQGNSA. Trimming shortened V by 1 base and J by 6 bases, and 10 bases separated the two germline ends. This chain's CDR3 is CASSLESGINEQFF. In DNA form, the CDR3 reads TGTGCCAGCAGCTTAGAGTCCGGGATCAATGAGCAGTTCTTC.

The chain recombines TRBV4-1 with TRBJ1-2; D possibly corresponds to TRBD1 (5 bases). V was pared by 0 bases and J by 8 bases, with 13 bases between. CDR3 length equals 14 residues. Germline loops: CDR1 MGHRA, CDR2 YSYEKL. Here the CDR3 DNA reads TGCGCCAGCAGCCAAGACAGGGAATTGTGCGGCTACACCTTC. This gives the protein CASSQDRELCGYTF.

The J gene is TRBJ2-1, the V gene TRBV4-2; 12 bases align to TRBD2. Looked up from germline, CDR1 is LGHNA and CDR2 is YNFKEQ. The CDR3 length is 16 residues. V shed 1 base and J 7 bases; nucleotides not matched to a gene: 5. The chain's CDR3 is CASSQASGGAANEQFF. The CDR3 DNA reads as TGTGCCAGCAGCCAAGCTAGCGGGGGGGCGGCAAATGAGCAGTTCTTC.

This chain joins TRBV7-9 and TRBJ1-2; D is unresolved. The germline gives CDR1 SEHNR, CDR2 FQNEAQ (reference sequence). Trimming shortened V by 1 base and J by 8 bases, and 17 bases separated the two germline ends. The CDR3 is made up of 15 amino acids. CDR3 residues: CASSLGRRRGGGYTF. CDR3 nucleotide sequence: TGTGCCAGCAGCTTAGGACGGCGCCGGGGTGGGGGCTACACCTTC.

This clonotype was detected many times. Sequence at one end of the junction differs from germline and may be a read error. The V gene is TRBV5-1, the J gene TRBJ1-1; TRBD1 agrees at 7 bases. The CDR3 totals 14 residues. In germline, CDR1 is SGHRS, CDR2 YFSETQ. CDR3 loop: CASSSGTANTEAFF. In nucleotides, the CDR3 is TGTGCCAGCAGTTCCGGGACAGCGAACACTGAAGCTTTCTTT. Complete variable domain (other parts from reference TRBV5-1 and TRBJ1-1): KAGVTQTPRYLIKTRGQQVTLSCSPISGHRSVSWYQQTPGQGLQFLFEYFSETQRNKGNFPGRFSGRQFSNSRSEMNVSTLELGDSALYLCASSSGTANTEAFFGQGTRLTVV.

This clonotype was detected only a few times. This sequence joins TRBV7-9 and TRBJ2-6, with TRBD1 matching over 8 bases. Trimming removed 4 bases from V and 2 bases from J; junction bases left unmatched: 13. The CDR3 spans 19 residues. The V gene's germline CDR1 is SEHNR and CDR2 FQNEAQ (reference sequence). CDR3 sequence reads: CASSSAFETGAPGANVLTF. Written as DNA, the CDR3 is TGTGCCAGCAGCTCAGCGTTTGAGACAGGGGCTCCTGGGGCCAACGTCCTGACTTTC.

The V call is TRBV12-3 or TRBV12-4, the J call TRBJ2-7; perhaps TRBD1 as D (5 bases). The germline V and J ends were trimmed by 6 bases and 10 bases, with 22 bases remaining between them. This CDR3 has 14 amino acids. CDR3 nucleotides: TGTGCCAGCAGCCTCGAAGGACACCTGTCTACCCAGTACTTC. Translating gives CASSLEGHLSTQYF.

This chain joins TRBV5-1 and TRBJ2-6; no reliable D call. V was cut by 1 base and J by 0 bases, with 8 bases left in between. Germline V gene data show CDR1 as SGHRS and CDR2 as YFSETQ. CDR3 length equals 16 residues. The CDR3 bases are TGCGCCAGCAGCTTGTACATCTTCTCTGGGGCCAACGTCCTGACTTTC. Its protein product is CASSLYIFSGANVLTF. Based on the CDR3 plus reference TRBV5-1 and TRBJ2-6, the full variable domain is KAGVTQTPRYLIKTRGQQVTLSCSPISGHRSVSWYQQTPGQGLQFLFEYFSETQRNKGNFPGRFSGRQFSNSRSEMNVSTLELGDSALYLCASSLYIFSGANVLTFGAGSRLTVL.

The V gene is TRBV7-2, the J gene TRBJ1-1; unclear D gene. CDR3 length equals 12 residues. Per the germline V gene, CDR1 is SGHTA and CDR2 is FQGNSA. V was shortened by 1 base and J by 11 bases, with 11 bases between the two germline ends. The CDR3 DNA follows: TGTGCCAGCAGCTTAGGGAGGGTGGGCGCTTTCTTT. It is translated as CASSLGRVGAFF.

The CDR3 reads CASSPYGTSGATDTQYF. The CDR3 DNA reads TGTGCCAGCAGCCCATATGGGACTAGCGGGGCCACAGATACGCAGTATTTT. The chain combines TRBV7-2 with TRBJ2-3; 13 nucleotides agree with TRBD2. The germline gives CDR1 SGHTA, CDR2 FQGNSA. The CDR3 runs to 17 residues. Trimming at V came to 5 bases and at J to 2 bases, leaving 7 bases not matched to a gene.

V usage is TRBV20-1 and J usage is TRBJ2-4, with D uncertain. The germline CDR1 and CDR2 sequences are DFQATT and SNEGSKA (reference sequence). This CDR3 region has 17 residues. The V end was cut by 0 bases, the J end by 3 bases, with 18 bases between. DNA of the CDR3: TGCAGTGCTAGAGATCTGGTTAACAGTGTAGTCAAAAACATTCAGTACTTC. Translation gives CSARDLVNSVVKNIQYF.

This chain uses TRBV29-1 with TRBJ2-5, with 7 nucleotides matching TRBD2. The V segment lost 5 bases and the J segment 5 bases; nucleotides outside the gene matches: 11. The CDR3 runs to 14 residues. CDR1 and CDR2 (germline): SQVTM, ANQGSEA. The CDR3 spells CSVQRAGTGETQYF. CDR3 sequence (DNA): TGCAGCGTTCAGCGAGCGGGGACTGGGGAGACCCAGTACTTC.

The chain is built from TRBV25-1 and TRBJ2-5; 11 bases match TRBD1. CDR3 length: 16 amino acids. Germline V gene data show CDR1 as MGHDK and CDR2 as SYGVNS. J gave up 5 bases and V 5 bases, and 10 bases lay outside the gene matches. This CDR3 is CASSPRTGGGMETQYF. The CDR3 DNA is TGTGCCAGCAGTCCCCGGACAGGGGGCGGGATGGAGACCCAGTACTTC.

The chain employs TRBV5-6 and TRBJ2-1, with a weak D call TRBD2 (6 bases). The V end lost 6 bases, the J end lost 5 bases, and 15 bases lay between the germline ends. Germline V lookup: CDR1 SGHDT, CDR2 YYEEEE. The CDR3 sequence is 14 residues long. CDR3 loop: CASTRRGTNNEQFF. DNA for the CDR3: TGTGCCAGCACCCGGCGGGGAACAAACAATGAGCAGTTCTTC.

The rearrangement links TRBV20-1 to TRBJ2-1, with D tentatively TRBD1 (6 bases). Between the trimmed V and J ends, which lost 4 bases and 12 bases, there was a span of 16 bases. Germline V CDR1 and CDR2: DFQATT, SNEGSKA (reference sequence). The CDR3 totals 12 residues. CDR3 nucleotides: TGCAGTGCTACATTAATGTTAGGGGGGCAGTTCTTC. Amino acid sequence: CSATLMLGGQFF.